These 20 T cell receptor beta chains originate from one sample sequenced in a study of blood T cell repertoires in COVID-19. The repertoire was sequenced with immunoSEQ multiplex PCR; TCRdb's copy has only in-frame clones and lacks some. Of roughly 230,000 clones detected, about 90% appear once; the ten largest clones hold 2% to 2.5%. The sequenced sample was peripheral blood. The receptors were sampled from a woman aged 55-69 years with COVID-19, enrolled during active disease.

The chain recombines TRBV5-4 with TRBJ2-7, with 8 bases identical to TRBD1. Germline CDR1 SGHNT, CDR2 YYREEE (reference sequence). The CDR3 has 14 amino acids. The V segment lost 3 bases and the J segment 3 bases; nucleotides outside the gene matches: 5. CDR3 nucleotides: TGTGCCAGCAGCTCAACGACAGGGGACTACGAGCAGTACTTC. It specifies CASSSTTGDYEQYF.

The chain carries TRBV19 and TRBJ1-1; 7 positions agree with TRBD1. This CDR3 comprises 13 residues. Germline lookup yields CDR1 LNHDA and CDR2 SQIVND (reference sequence). Unmatched junction bases numbered 3, after V lost 4 bases and J lost 4 bases. The CDR3 protein is CASSTRGPTEAFF. The CDR3 DNA reads TGTGCCAGTAGTACGAGGGGGCCCACTGAAGCTTTCTTT. Full variable domain (rest looked up from reference TRBV19 and TRBJ1-1): DGGITQSPKYLFRKEGQNVTLSCEQNLNHDAMYWYRQDPGQGLRLIYYSQIVNDFQKGDIAEGYSVSREKKESFPLTVTSAQKNPTAFYLCASSTRGPTEAFFGQGTRLTVV.

The CDR3: CASSPPHQGRDQPQHF. CDR3 in DNA: TGTGCCAGCTCACCACCCCACCAGGGAAGGGATCAGCCCCAGCATTTT. The chain carries TRBV18 and TRBJ1-5, with D perhaps matching TRBD1 (5 bases). This CDR3 is 16 amino acids long. The V and J ends lost 0 bases and 5 bases respectively, with 14 bases between them. The germline gives CDR1 KGHSH, CDR2 LQKENI.

The genes are TRBV4-1 and TRBJ2-7, with a weak D call TRBD2 (5 bases). The CDR3 is 14 residues long. Germline values: CDR1 MGHRA, CDR2 YSYEKL. V lost 2 bases, J lost 2 bases, and 10 bases lay in between. CDR3 DNA: TGCGCCAGCAGCCAAAGACCGACTACCTACGAGCAGTACTTC. Translating it yields CASSQRPTTYEQYF.

The sample holds a few counts of this clone. This chain uses TRBV2 with TRBJ1-5; no clear D gene. The CDR3 extends over 16 amino acids. Germline values: CDR1 SNHLY, CDR2 FYNNEI. V lost 4 bases and J 1 base, leaving 14 bases between the germline ends. CDR3 sequence: CASSADAAGSNQPQHF. As DNA, the CDR3 is TGTGCCAGCAGTGCCGATGCTGCGGGAAGCAATCAGCCCCAGCATTTT.

The rearrangement joins TRBV5-3 to TRBJ1-6, with D possibly being TRBD1 (6 bases). TRBV5-3 is known as an ORF, though its function is uncertain. This CDR3 region has 15 residues. Deletions cut 5 bases from V and 4 bases from J, with 13 bases between. The CDR3 DNA sequence: TGTGCCAGAAGTCGTATTGACAGGTATAATTCACCCCTCCACTTT. Protein: CARSRIDRYNSPLHF.

CDR3 protein: CASSLPTGNTEAFF. The DNA for the CDR3 is TGCGCCAGCAGCTTACCTACAGGGAACACTGAAGCTTTCTTT. J is TRBJ1-1 and V is TRBV5-1; perhaps TRBD1 as D (5 bases). This CDR3 region has 14 residues. V was cut by 2 bases and J by 1 base, with 9 bases left in between. Germline V CDR1 and CDR2: SGHRS, YFSETQ.

This chain connects TRBV5-1 to TRBJ2-1, with 7 bases identical to TRBD1. Trimming cost V 4 bases and J 7 bases; bases outside gene matches: 11. Germline values: CDR1 SGHRS, CDR2 YFSETQ. The CDR3 is 15 residues long. This chain's CDR3 is CASSPQGQHFNEQFF. DNA for the CDR3: TGCGCCAGCAGCCCACAGGGGCAACACTTTAATGAGCAGTTCTTC.

The chain has TRBV11-2 and TRBJ2-5; 7 bases line up with TRBD1. Per germline, CDR1 SGHAT and CDR2 FQNNGV. The trim removed 6 bases at V and 5 bases at J, leaving 9 bases unmatched. The CDR3 length is 14 residues. For the CDR3, the DNA is TGTGCCAGCAGGAGGGCAGGGGGAACGGAGACCCAGTACTTC. This codes for CASRRAGGTETQYF.

This clone was detected only once. This chain joins TRBV2 and TRBJ1-5; D is undetermined. The length of the CDR3 is 16 residues. V was pared by 4 bases and J by 0 bases, with 13 bases between. The V gene's germline CDR1 is SNHLY and CDR2 FYNNEI. Here the CDR3 reads CASSGPEGYSNQPQHF. As DNA, the CDR3 is TGTGCCAGCAGTGGGCCCGAGGGCTATAGCAATCAGCCCCAGCATTTT.

This chain links TRBV9 with TRBJ2-7; D is undetermined. Trimming cost V 4 bases and J 3 bases, with 14 bases left between them. Per germline, CDR1 SGDLS and CDR2 YYNGEE. This CDR3 region has 14 residues. Here the CDR3 DNA reads TGTGCCAGCAGCCTAGAGGTAGGCGGCTACGAGCAGTACTTC. Protein: CASSLEVGGYEQYF.

The chain couples TRBV7-2 to TRBJ2-5; the match to TRBD2 covers 9 bases. V was clipped by 2 bases and J by 5 bases; unmatched bases: 12. Germline CDR1 SGHTA, CDR2 FQGNSA. The length of the CDR3 is 17 residues. The CDR3: CASSLRRLAGGHETQYF. The DNA of the CDR3 is TGTGCCAGCAGCTTAAGGCGGCTGGCGGGGGGGCACGAGACCCAGTACTTC.

The chain carries TRBV5-1 and TRBJ2-7; 8 positions match TRBD1. This CDR3 has 15 residues. V trimming: 4 bases; J trimming: 2 bases; junction bases outside the gene matches: 8. Germline V gene lookup returns CDR1 SGHRS and CDR2 YFSETQ. CDR3 in DNA: TGCGCCAGCAGCCCGGAAGGACAGGGCCCCTACGAGCAGTACTTC. Amino acid sequence: CASSPEGQGPYEQYF.

The chain couples TRBV7-9 to TRBJ1-6, with 8 bases aligning to TRBD1. The CDR3 runs 15 residues. Germline CDR1 and CDR2: SEHNR and FQNEAQ (reference sequence). The trim removed 3 bases at V and 8 bases at J, leaving 6 bases unmatched. The CDR3, as DNA: TGTGCCAGCAGCTTTTACGAGACAGGGGATTCACCCCTCCACTTT. Translating it yields CASSFYETGDSPLHF.

The chain is built from TRBV18 and TRBJ2-2, with D maybe TRBD1 (6 bases). Germline values: CDR1 KGHSH, CDR2 LQKENI. This CDR3 has 15 amino acids. Deletions cut 1 base from V and 6 bases from J, with 12 bases between. CDR3 protein: CASSPLQGSAGELFF. CDR3 nucleotide sequence: TGTGCCAGCTCACCACTACAGGGTAGCGCCGGGGAGCTGTTTTTT. The whole variable domain, filled in from reference TRBV18 and TRBJ2-2, reads NAGVMQNPRHLVRRRGQEARLRCSPMKGHSHVYWYRQLPEEGLKFMVYLQKENIIDESGMPKERFSAEFPKEGPSILRIQQVVRGDSAAYFCASSPLQGSAGELFFGEGSRLTVL.

This rearrangement joins TRBV4-2 to TRBJ1-5; D is possibly TRBD1 (6 bases). Germline CDR1 reads LGHNA; CDR2 reads YNFKEQ. CDR3 length: 13 amino acids. With 1 base removed from V and 7 bases from J, the gap between germline ends came to 8 bases. The CDR3 here is CASSQARGQPQHF. The CDR3 region has the DNA TGTGCCAGCAGCCAAGCTAGGGGGCAGCCCCAGCATTTT.

The gene calls are TRBV10-3 and TRBJ2-6; perhaps TRBD1 as D (6 bases). Trimming cost V 7 bases and J 2 bases, with 15 bases left between them. CDR3 length: 16 amino acids. CDR1 ENHRY and CDR2 SYGVKD come from the germline V gene. CDR3 coding DNA: TGTGCCATCACCCCACAGGGCCCCACTGGGGCCAACGTCCTGACTTTC. This codes for CAITPQGPTGANVLTF.

The chain combines TRBV11-3 with TRBJ2-1; D is perhaps TRBD1 (5 bases). CDR3 length: 16 residues. Germline V gene lookup returns CDR1 SGHNT and CDR2 YENEEA. The germline V and J ends were trimmed by 5 bases and 2 bases, with 16 bases remaining between them. The CDR3 reads CASSNTGPWPYNEQFF. CDR3 nucleotide sequence: TGTGCCAGCAGCAATACAGGTCCGTGGCCCTACAATGAGCAGTTCTTC.

This clone showed up just a few times. The J gene is TRBJ2-7, the V gene TRBV11-2; perhaps TRBD1 as D (5 bases). V gave up 1 base and J gave up 5 bases, with 12 bases separating them. The CDR3 extends over 14 amino acids. Germline loops: CDR1 SGHAT, CDR2 FQNNGV. CDR3 in DNA: TGTGCCAGCAGCTTAGCCAGGGTTCTGGACGAGCAGTACTTC. It encodes CASSLARVLDEQYF.

The chain employs TRBV5-1 and TRBJ1-2, with D possibly matching TRBD1 (5 bases). Germline V gene sequence: CDR1 SGHRS, CDR2 YFSETQ. V gave up 0 bases and J gave up 4 bases, with 16 bases separating them. The CDR3 contains 16 residues. The CDR3 bases are TGCGCCAGCAGCTTGGGGGGCAGGGATACCGCCTATGGCTACACCTTC. Protein product: CASSLGGRDTAYGYTF.